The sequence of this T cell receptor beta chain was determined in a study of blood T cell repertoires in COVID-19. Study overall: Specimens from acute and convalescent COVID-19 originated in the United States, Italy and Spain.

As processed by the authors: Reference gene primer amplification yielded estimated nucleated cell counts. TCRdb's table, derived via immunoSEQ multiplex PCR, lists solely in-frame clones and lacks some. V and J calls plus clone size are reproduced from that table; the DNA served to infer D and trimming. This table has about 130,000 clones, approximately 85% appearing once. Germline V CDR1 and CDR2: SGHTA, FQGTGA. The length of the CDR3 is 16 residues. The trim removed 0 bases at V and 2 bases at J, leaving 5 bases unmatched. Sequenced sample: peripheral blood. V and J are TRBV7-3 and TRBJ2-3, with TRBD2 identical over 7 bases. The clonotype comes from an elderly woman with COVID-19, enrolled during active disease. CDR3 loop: CASSLTPSGNTDTQYF. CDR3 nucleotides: TGTGCCAGCAGCTTAACCCCTAGCGGTAACACAGATACGCAGTATTTT.